The 19 T cell receptor beta chains reported below all come from one sample, sequenced in a study of shared clonotypes between healthy human individuals. The assay was immunoSEQ multiplex PCR, and TCRdb's table has in-frame clones only and misses some. The top ten hold 0.36% of the sample, which has 2 million to 3 million clones, over 85% seen once. Material: naive CD4+ T cells from PBMCs. The subset here: CD45RA+ positively selected. The source of these receptors is a man in his late teens or twenties in good health. Some clones in this sample may be carry-over from other donors' samples.

The chain links TRBV29-1 to TRBJ1-4; 7 bases are shared with TRBD1. The CDR3 loop spans 14 amino acids. Germline V gives CDR1 SQVTM, CDR2 ANQGSEA. V shed 1 base and J 7 bases; nucleotides not matched to a gene: 6. CDR3 residues: CSVEGAGGSEKLFF. The CDR3 DNA reads as TGCAGCGTTGAAGGGGCAGGGGGTAGTGAAAAACTGTTTTTT.

This chain links TRBV7-2 with TRBJ1-1, with unresolved D. The CDR3 is 13 amino acids. Trimming removed 5 bases at V and 4 bases at J, with 11 bases between. The germline CDR1 and CDR2 sequences are SGHTA and FQGNSA. The CDR3 DNA reads as TGTGCCAGCAGCCCCGCTCGGGGCACTGAAGCTTTCTTT. Translation: CASSPARGTEAFF. The variable domain in full, completed from reference TRBV7-2 and TRBJ1-1, reads GAGVSQSPSNKVTEKGKDVELRCDPISGHTALYWYRQSLGQGLEFLIYFQGNSAPDKSGLPSDRFSAERTGGSVSTLTIQRTQQEDSAVYLCASSPARGTEAFFGQGTRLTVV.

The V call is TRBV7-8, the J call TRBJ2-7, with a tentative D call TRBD2 (7 bases). The V end lost 3 bases, the J end lost 0 bases, and 15 bases lay between the germline ends. The CDR3 runs to 16 residues. The germline gives CDR1 SGHVS, CDR2 FQNEAQ. This chain's CDR3 is CASSFSGGSSSYEQYF. CDR3 nucleotides: TGTGCCAGCAGCTTCTCGGGGGGCTCAAGCTCCTACGAGCAGTACTTC.

The chain combines TRBV5-1 with TRBJ1-3, with D possibly being TRBD1 (6 bases). There are 17 residues in the CDR3. The germline gives CDR1 SGHRS, CDR2 YFSETQ. V was pared by 4 bases and J by 0 bases, with 17 bases between. Written as DNA, the CDR3 is TGCGCCAGCAGCCCTGCCCCGACAGGTCTCTCTGGAAACACCATATATTTT. It codes for CASSPAPTGLSGNTIYF.

The chain has TRBV28 and TRBJ2-6; a possible D gene is TRBD2 (5 bases). Germline V CDR1 and CDR2: MDHEN, SYDVKM. The V and J ends lost 3 bases and 0 bases respectively, with 6 bases between them. The CDR3 has 15 amino acids. Here the CDR3 reads CASSLDFSGANVLTF. DNA of the CDR3: TGTGCCAGCAGTTTGGACTTCTCTGGGGCCAACGTCCTGACTTTC.

This rearrangement joins TRBV19 to TRBJ2-7; 7 nucleotides agree with TRBD1. This CDR3 is 15 amino acids long. With 7 bases clipped from V and 7 bases from J, the junction kept 16 bases outside the gene matches. Germline lookup yields CDR1 LNHDA and CDR2 SQIVND (reference sequence). The CDR3, as DNA: TGTGCCAGTACCGATGGACAGGACCATCGGAGGGAGCAGTACTTC. Translated: CASTDGQDHRREQYF.

This chain connects TRBV29-1 to TRBJ1-2; the match to TRBD1 covers 9 bases. The CDR3 sequence is 13 residues long. The germline V gene has CDR1 SQVTM and CDR2 ANQGSEA. With V trimmed by 3 bases and J by 7 bases, 6 bases remained unmatched. The CDR3 protein is CSVEDTGGFGYTF. The CDR3 DNA follows: TGCAGCGTTGAGGATACAGGGGGCTTTGGCTACACCTTC.

The V gene is TRBV29-1, the J gene TRBJ1-1; D unclear. The CDR3 has 11 amino acids. CDR1 and CDR2 from the germline V gene are SQVTM and ANQGSEA. V dropped 8 bases and J dropped 5 bases, with 12 bases sitting between them. The CDR3 loop reads CSTRVGTEAFF. For the CDR3, the DNA is TGCAGCACCCGAGTGGGGACTGAAGCTTTCTTT.

This clone has just one count. This sequence joins TRBV6-5 and TRBJ1-1; D not certain. Germline CDR1 reads MNHEY; CDR2 reads SVGAGI. CDR3 length equals 14 residues. The V gene lost 7 bases and the J gene lost 3 bases, with 15 bases spanning the gap. The CDR3 loop reads CASTKRSADTEAFF. CDR3 nucleotides: TGTGCCAGCACTAAGAGGTCCGCGGACACTGAAGCTTTCTTT.

The chain joins TRBV29-1 to TRBJ1-3, with D possibly matching TRBD1 (6 bases). V lost 7 bases, J lost 4 bases, and 14 bases lay in between. The CDR3 extends over 13 amino acids. Germline lookup yields CDR1 SQVTM and CDR2 ANQGSEA. CDR3 in amino acids: CSAQGILGNTIYF. CDR3 DNA sequence: TGCAGCGCCCAGGGGATTTTGGGAAACACCATATATTTT.

To note about this clone: Relative to the germline gene, one junction end is altered; a read error may explain this. The CDR3 coding sequence is TGTGCCAGCAGCCGAACAGGATCAACTAATGAAAAACTGTTTTTT. Protein: CASSRTGSTNEKLFF. The V and J genes are TRBV5-1 and TRBJ1-4, with TRBD1 as a possible D gene (5 bases). Germline-derived CDR1 and CDR2 are SGHRS and YFSETQ. CDR3 size: 15 residues.

This clone appeared a single time. Other DNA sequences in this specimen translate into the identical CDR3. The chain has TRBV5-1 and TRBJ1-1, with D tentatively TRBD1 (5 bases). This CDR3 has 12 residues. The V gene lost 2 bases and the J gene lost 10 bases, with 12 bases spanning the gap. In germline, CDR1 is SGHRS, CDR2 YFSETQ. In DNA, the CDR3 is TGCGCCAGCAGCTTTAATGGGGCAGGAGCTTTCTTT. Protein sequence: CASSFNGAGAFF.

This chain joins TRBV5-1 and TRBJ2-7; 9 nucleotides align to TRBD1. Trimming at V came to 6 bases and at J to 1 base, leaving 5 bases not matched to a gene. Germline V gene data show CDR1 as SGHRS and CDR2 as YFSETQ. This CDR3 comprises 14 residues. CDR3 DNA sequence: TGCGCCAGCAACGGACAGGGGCCATCCTACGAGCAGTACTTC. Translated, it gives CASNGQGPSYEQYF.

The rearrangement joins TRBV18 to TRBJ2-7, with 7 bases lining up with TRBD2. CDR1 is KGHSH and CDR2 is LQKENI in the germline V gene. J gave up 4 bases and V 3 bases, and 9 bases lay outside the gene matches. The CDR3 contains 15 residues. CDR3 in amino acids: CASSPGGNQMYEQYF. The CDR3 bases are TGTGCCAGCTCACCGGGAGGGAATCAAATGTACGAGCAGTACTTC.

This clone has a handful of counts. Within the sample, other DNA sequences also encode this same CDR3. V and J are TRBV30 and TRBJ2-3, with unresolved D. Germline CDR1 is GTSNPN and CDR2 is SVGIG (reference sequence). V lost 4 bases and J lost 0, with 2 bases in between. The CDR3 loop spans 11 amino acids. The CDR3 spells CAWTSTDTQYF. The CDR3 nucleotides read TGTGCCTGGACTAGCACAGATACGCAGTATTTT.

This chain uses TRBV5-6 with TRBJ2-3; D uncertain. Per the germline V gene, CDR1 is SGHDT and CDR2 is YYEEEE. V lost 2 bases to trimming and J lost 3 bases, with 7 bases between them. This CDR3 region has 13 residues. CDR3 residues: CASSFYPTDTQYF. The CDR3 bases are TGTGCCAGCAGCTTCTATCCGACAGATACGCAGTATTTT.

This sequence joins TRBV4-2 and TRBJ2-5; D is perhaps TRBD2 (6 bases). Between the trimmed V and J ends, which lost 0 bases and 2 bases, there was a span of 10 bases. This CDR3 is built from 15 residues. Germline V gene data show CDR1 as LGHNA and CDR2 as YNFKEQ. The CDR3: CASSQEGGRQETQYF. CDR3 coding DNA: TGTGCCAGCAGCCAAGAGGGGGGAAGACAAGAGACCCAGTACTTC.

This clone was detected once. The V call is TRBV28, the J call TRBJ2-7; a possible D gene is TRBD1 (6 bases). V was pared by 6 bases and J by 5 bases, with 11 bases between. The CDR3 runs 12 residues. The germline CDR1 and CDR2 sequences are MDHEN and SYDVKM. In nucleotides, the CDR3 is TGTGCCAGCAGCCCCTGGGGGCACGAGCAGTACTTC. Protein: CASSPWGHEQYF. The variable domain in full, completed from reference TRBV28 and TRBJ2-7, reads DVKVTQSSRYLVKRTGEKVFLECVQDMDHENMFWYRQDPGLGLRLIYFSYDVKMKEKGDIPEGYSVSREKKERFSLILESASTNQTSMYLCASSPWGHEQYFGPGTRLTVT.

This chain uses TRBV7-8 with TRBJ2-3; 9 bases fit TRBD2. V shed 1 base and J 10 bases; nucleotides not matched to a gene: 12. The CDR3 extends over 16 amino acids. The germline CDR1 and CDR2 sequences are SGHVS and FQNEAQ. CDR3 loop: CASSLVGAAGGVPQYF. The DNA for the CDR3 is TGTGCCAGCAGCTTAGTAGGCGCGGCGGGAGGGGTGCCGCAGTATTTT.